A single sample gave rise to the 9 T cell receptor beta chains below, sequenced in a study of T cells in Graves' hyperthyroidism and ophthalmopathy. Regions amplified from RNA transcripts were the TCR beta CDR3 regions. First-round RT-PCR of the TCR CDR3 relied on the HTBI primer set. TCRdb passed the multiplex PCR reads through MiXCR, listing each CDR3 protein once. The sample lists some 350,000 distinct CDR3 sequences, roughly 15% seen once, with roughly 19% in the top ten. Sequenced: blood. These receptors were obtained from a woman aged 60-75 years with Graves' ophthalmopathy.

This clonotype was recorded many times. The chain couples TRBV7-9 to TRBJ2-3, with TRBD2 as a possible D gene (6 bases). CDR1 and CDR2 from the germline V gene are SEHNR and FQNEAQ (reference sequence). V was shortened by 2 bases and J by 0 bases, with 12 bases between the two germline ends. The CDR3 spans 16 residues. Here the CDR3 reads CASSLLGGTSTDTQYF. The CDR3 bases are TGTGCCAGCAGCTTATTGGGCGGGACTAGCACAGATACGCAGTATTTT.

This clonotype occurred many times. The chain couples TRBV20-1 to TRBJ2-5, with TRBD2 matching 16 bases. The germline CDR1 and CDR2 sequences are DFQATT and SNEGSKA (reference sequence). The CDR3 length is 17 residues. V lost 4 bases, J lost 3 bases, and 8 bases stayed unmatched. CDR3 sequence: CSANPGLAGGPEETQYF. The CDR3 DNA reads as TGCAGTGCTAATCCGGGACTAGCGGGAGGGCCGGAAGAGACCCAGTACTTC.

As for this clonotype: A much larger clone differs from this one at a single base, so this may be a read error. The genes are TRBV18 and TRBJ2-7, with D possibly matching TRBD1 (5 bases). CDR1 is KGHSH, CDR2 LQKENI, per germline. The CDR3 totals 14 residues. V was clipped by 1 base and J by 3 bases, with 10 bases between them. CDR3 DNA sequence: TGTGCCAGCTCACCACGGGCCGGACACTACGAGCAGTACTTC. It specifies CASSPRAGHYEQYF.

This clonotype was counted many times. The rearrangement uses TRBV5-1 and TRBJ2-2; TRBD2 matches at 9 bases. This CDR3 has 16 amino acids. Germline V CDR1 and CDR2: SGHRS, YFSETQ. With V trimmed by 0 bases and J by 6 bases, 6 bases remained unmatched. The CDR3 loop is CASSLAVAGEAGELFF. The CDR3 nucleotides read TGCGCCAGCAGCTTGGCAGTAGCGGGAGAGGCCGGGGAGCTGTTTTTT.

The chain employs TRBV27 and TRBJ1-5; 7 bases align to TRBD1. The CDR3 has 16 amino acids. Losses at the gene ends were 5 bases for V and 2 bases for J; bases not matched to a gene: 9. Germline-derived CDR1 and CDR2 are MNHEY and SMNVEV (reference sequence). The CDR3 loop is CASSRYRGEGNQPQHF. The DNA of the CDR3 is TGTGCCAGCAGTCGATACAGGGGAGAGGGCAATCAGCCCCAGCATTTT.

This clonotype was recorded once. A much larger clone differs by one base, so this may be a read error. The chain combines TRBV20-1 with TRBJ2-1, with TRBD2 matching over 13 bases. This CDR3 has 14 residues. Germline-derived CDR1 and CDR2 are DFQATT and SNEGSKA (reference sequence). The CDR3 reads CSAPGLAGPNERFF. CDR3 DNA: TGCAGTGCCCCGGGACTAGCGGGACCGAATGAGCGGTTCTTC.

This clonotype came up many times. The chain uses TRBV3-1 and TRBJ2-1; 7 bases map to TRBD2. V gave up 0 bases and J gave up 2 bases; unmatched junction bases: 1. This CDR3 contains 15 residues. The germline CDR1 and CDR2 sequences are LGHDT and YNNKEL (reference sequence). In DNA form, the CDR3 reads TGTGCCAGCAGCCAAGAGGGAGGGCCCTACAATGAGCAGTTCTTC. Protein product: CASSQEGGPYNEQFF.

This clonotype was counted only a few times. The V gene is TRBV20-1, the J gene TRBJ2-1; D perhaps matches TRBD2 (6 bases). Germline V CDR1 and CDR2: DFQATT, SNEGSKA (reference sequence). This CDR3 is 16 amino acids long. The germline V and J ends were trimmed by 2 bases and 4 bases, with 18 bases remaining between them. The CDR3 reads CSARSSTIAVYNEQFF. Here the CDR3 DNA reads TGCAGTGCTAGAAGCAGTACTATAGCGGTTTACAATGAGCAGTTCTTC.

There are many counts of this clonotype. The chain is built from TRBV2 and TRBJ2-2; D not certain. The CDR3 is 12 amino acids. With 4 bases removed from V and 6 bases from J, the gap between germline ends came to 6 bases. From germline, CDR1 is SNHLY and CDR2 FYNNEI. The CDR3 loop is CASSGVAGELFF. CDR3 bases: TGTGCCAGCAGTGGGGTGGCCGGGGAGCTGTTTTTT.